The T cell receptor beta chain described here comes from a study of shared clonotypes between healthy human individuals. TCRdb's table, derived via immunoSEQ multiplex PCR, lists solely in-frame clones and lacks some. The sample records millions of clones, about 93% being singletons. Naive CD8 cells comprised CD45RO-negative, CCR7-positively selected cells, excluding terminally differentiated effector memory CD45RA+ cells. The material sequenced was naive CD8+ T cells from PBMCs. The receptor comes from a man aged 18 to 30 in good health. Some clones in this sample may be carry-over from other donors' samples.

The CDR3 reads CASTTTGELFF. The CDR3 nucleotides read TGTGCCAGCACCACCACCGGGGAGCTGTTTTTT. The chain links TRBV11-2 to TRBJ2-2, with D uncertain. The CDR3 consists of 11 residues. V was pared by 7 bases and J by 4 bases, with 4 bases between. Germline CDR1 and CDR2: SGHAT and FQNNGV.